This T cell receptor beta chain comes out of a study of blood T cell repertoires in COVID-19. Generated by immunoSEQ multiplex PCR, the TCRdb table keeps only in-frame clones and is missing some. Here the sample spans 50,000 to 75,000 clones, about nine tenths being singletons. The source is a human donor in a cohort sampled during active COVID-19. Sequencing input: peripheral blood.

The CDR3 sequence is CASSVGSSGDTGELFF. CDR3 nucleotides: TGTGCCAGCAGCGTAGGGTCTAGCGGGGACACCGGGGAGCTGTTTTTT. The rearrangement links TRBV9 to TRBJ2-2; TRBD2 matches 9 bases. This CDR3 spans 16 amino acids. The trim removed 0 bases at V and 3 bases at J, leaving 3 bases unmatched. Germline V gives CDR1 SGDLS, CDR2 YYNGEE.